This is a list of T cell receptor beta chains from one sample in a study of control samples from healthy donors and cancer patients. The table came from immunoSEQ multiplex PCR; TCRdb's copy has only in-frame clones and leaves some out. The sample has approximately 150,000 clones; 91% are singletons. The specimen sequenced was blood. These receptor sequences come from a young man in good health. CDR3s include the opening cysteine and the closing phenylalanine or tryptophan. The D gene is left open where the match is weak. Only part of the rows carry a size: once, few, many, or a class if the clone is expanded.

>-|TRBD1|TRBV29-1|TRBJ1-2
CSVHRGGSYGYTF
TGCAGCGTTCACAGGGGGGGTTCATATGGCTACACCTTC
>-|-|TRBV3-1/TRBV3-2|TRBJ2-6
CASSHLSGANVLTF
TGTGCCAGCAGCCACCTCTCTGGGGCCAACGTCCTGACTTTC
>-|-|TRBV2|TRBJ1-5
CASSLVQVYSNQPQHF
TGTGCCAGCAGTCTTGTGCAGGTATATAGCAATCAGCCCCAGCATTTT
>-|-|TRBV4-1|TRBJ2-7
CASSQDSTGSYEQYF
TGCGCCAGCAGCCAAGATTCGACAGGTTCCTACGAGCAGTACTTC
>-|-|TRBV15|TRBJ1-5
CATSRGLGAQPQHF
TGTGCCACCAGCAGAGGACTAGGGGCTCAGCCCCAGCATTTT
>-|TRBD2|TRBV24-1|TRBJ2-3
CATSEREPYNYTDTQYF
TGTGCCACCAGTGAGCGGGAGCCATACAATTACACAGATACGCAGTATTTT
>-|-|TRBV11-2|TRBJ2-6
CASSLGFGSGSGANVLTF
TGTGCCAGCAGCTTAGGGTTCGGCAGTGGCTCTGGGGCCAACGTCCTGACTTTC
>-|TRBD1|TRBV27|TRBJ2-7
CASIPSVGQGHEQYF
TGTGCCAGCATTCCGTCCGTGGGACAGGGGCACGAGCAGTACTTC
>-|TRBD2|TRBV10-2|TRBJ2-7
CASSKTGTSSDEQYF
TGCGCCAGCAGCAAGACTGGGACTAGCAGTGACGAGCAGTACTTC
>-|-|TRBV6-2/TRBV6-3|TRBJ2-7
CASSYRLDYEQYF
TGTGCCAGCAGTTACCGGTTGGACTACGAGCAGTACTTC
>-|TRBD2|TRBV7-9|TRBJ2-1
CASSSTSGGGNEQFF
TGTGCCAGCAGCTCCACTAGCGGGGGGGGTAATGAGCAGTTCTTC
>-|-|TRBV2|TRBJ1-1
CASSGAGNTEAFF
TGTGCCAGCAGTGGCGCGGGAAACACTGAAGCTTTCTTT
>-|-|TRBV6-4|TRBJ2-3
CASSERGGTDTQYF
TGTGCCAGCAGTGAGCGGGGTGGCACAGATACGCAGTATTTT
>once|-|TRBV27|TRBJ1-5
CASSLYGGVINQPQHF
TGTGCCAGCAGTTTATATGGGGGGGTTATCAATCAGCCCCAGCATTTT
>-|TRBD2|TRBV5-4|TRBJ2-3
CASSSGLATSTDTQYF
TGTGCCAGCAGCTCCGGACTAGCGACTAGCACAGATACGCAGTATTTT
>-|TRBD2|TRBV7-2|TRBJ2-1
CASSLIAGGLNEQFF
TGTGCCAGCAGCTTAATAGCGGGGGGCCTTAATGAGCAGTTCTTC
>-|-|TRBV6-6|TRBJ1-5
CASSYADSNQPQHF
TGTGCCAGCAGTTACGCAGATAGCAATCAGCCCCAGCATTTT
>-|-|TRBV7-9|TRBJ1-2
CASSLGTDYGYTF
TGTGCCAGCAGCTTAGGGACAGACTATGGCTACACCTTC
>once|-|TRBV19|TRBJ2-7
CASSPRMAYEQYF
TGTGCCAGTAGTCCCCGGATGGCCTACGAGCAGTACTTC
>-|-|TRBV19|TRBJ1-3
CASSPSAGIGNTIYF
TGTGCCAGTAGCCCCTCGGCAGGGATTGGAAACACCATATATTTT
>-|TRBD1|TRBV29-1|TRBJ1-5
CSVRTGGNQPQHF
TGCAGCGTCCGGACAGGGGGAAATCAGCCCCAGCATTTT
>-|-|TRBV19|TRBJ2-7
CASSIRDIVHEQYF
TGTGCCAGTAGTATCCGGGATATTGTCCACGAGCAGTACTTC
>-|-|TRBV15|TRBJ2-7
CATSRGASYEQYF
TGTGCCACCAGCAGAGGGGCTTCTTACGAGCAGTACTTC
>-|-|TRBV30|TRBJ2-1
CAWSVLPGNEQFF
TGTGCCTGGAGTGTACTCCCCGGCAATGAGCAGTTCTTC
>-|-|TRBV7-3|TRBJ2-3
CASSLGGAFTDTQYF
TGTGCCAGCAGCTTAGGGGGGGCGTTCACAGATACGCAGTATTTT
>-|TRBD1|TRBV30|TRBJ1-4
CAWSVGWTGANEKLFF
TGTGCCTGGAGTGTAGGGTGGACAGGAGCTAATGAAAAACTGTTTTTT
>-|-|TRBV15|TRBJ1-1
CATSRESASWGLGTEAFF
TGTGCCACCAGCAGAGAGTCAGCTAGTTGGGGGCTGGGCACTGAAGCTTTCTTT